This T cell receptor beta chain was obtained from a study of chemoradiotherapy in HPV16-positive cancers. Sequenced by immunoSEQ multiplex PCR; TCRdb stores in-frame clones only, minus some. The repertoire holds more than 9,500 clones, with 60% to 80% as singletons. The CDR3 extends over 12 amino acids. CDR1 is SGHDN, CDR2 FVKESK, per germline. V lost 1 base and J 10 bases, leaving 11 bases between the germline ends. On this clone itself: Its target is not known.

Study findings and constraints: Functional assays defining HPV-specific T cells used only a couple of HPV16-positive patients.

The chain employs TRBV14 and TRBJ2-7; weak D call: TRBD1 (6 bases). This specimen was collected from a patient who underwent chemoradiotherapy. The clonotype comes from a human donor with HPV-associated anogenital cancer. CDR3 coding DNA: TGTGCCAGCAGCCAAGGTGACAGGCCTCAGTACTTC. This translates into CASSQGDRPQYF.